The 14 T cell receptor beta chains given below trace back to one sample, sequenced in a study of patients and donors after allogeneic stem cell transplantation. TCRdb passed the RT-PCR reads through MiXCR, listing each CDR3 protein once. Of about 87,000 distinct CDR3 sequences in the sample, around 5% were seen once. Specimen: blood, either unsorted or a sorted T cell fraction (not recorded which). The source is a human donor who was either an allogeneic HSCT recipient or a stem cell or donor lymphocyte infusion donor (not recorded which). It is not recorded whose cells these are; they may come from a transplant donor.

This clonotype has at least ten counts. The chain links TRBV10-1 to TRBJ1-1; 7 positions agree with TRBD1. The germline V gene encodes CDR1 WNHNN and CDR2 SYGVQD (reference sequence). Trimming removed 6 bases from V and 6 bases from J; junction bases left unmatched: 10. The CDR3 loop spans 14 amino acids. CDR3 nucleotides: TGCGCCAGCAGAGGTAATCGGCAGGGGGCTGAAGCTTTCTTT. Translated, it gives CASRGNRQGAEAFF.

This clonotype showed up many times. The CDR3 is CASSLDKHSGANVLTF. The DNA for the CDR3 is TGTGCCAGCAGCCTAGATAAGCACTCTGGGGCCAACGTCCTGACTTTC. The V and J genes are TRBV7-9 and TRBJ2-6; the D is unclear. The CDR3 extends over 16 amino acids. Trimming removed 5 bases at V and 0 bases at J, with 11 bases between. CDR1 and CDR2 (germline): SEHNR, FQNEAQ (reference sequence).

This clonotype was counted only a few times. An end of the junction does not agree with germline; a read error may underlie this. This rearrangement joins TRBV27 to TRBJ2-4; a possible D gene is TRBD2 (5 bases). There are 17 residues in the CDR3. The germline CDR1 and CDR2 sequences are MNHEY and SMNVEV (reference sequence). In DNA form, the CDR3 reads TGTGCCACCAGTCCATGGACTGATGACTTAGCCAAAAACATTCAGTACTTC. Its translation: CATSPWTDDLAKNIQYF.

This clonotype was picked up many times. The J gene is TRBJ2-7, the V gene TRBV5-1, with 10 positions matching TRBD2. This CDR3 has 15 residues. V shed 0 bases and J 3 bases; nucleotides not matched to a gene: 3. CDR1 is SGHRS and CDR2 is YFSETQ in the germline V gene. The CDR3 loop reads CASSLVASGGYEQYF. CDR3 nucleotide sequence: TGCGCCAGCAGCTTGGTGGCTAGCGGGGGCTACGAGCAGTACTTC.

This clonotype appeared many times. J is TRBJ1-2 and V is TRBV25-1, with D possibly TRBD1 on 5 matching bases. Germline assignment: CDR1 MGHDK and CDR2 SYGVNS. The ends were cut back, 5 bases at V and 3 bases at J, with 13 bases in the middle. CDR3 length: 14 residues. CDR3 residues: CASSHRGGDYGYTF. CDR3 DNA sequence: TGTGCCAGCAGTCATCGGGGAGGGGACTATGGCTACACCTTC.

This clonotype was seen a few times. This chain links TRBV5-1 with TRBJ1-1; no clear D gene. The V and J ends lost 4 bases and 1 base respectively, with 11 bases between them. This CDR3 spans 14 amino acids. Germline V gene data show CDR1 as SGHRS and CDR2 as YFSETQ. DNA for the CDR3: TGCGCCAGCAGCCGACTCGACGGGAACACTGAAGCTTTCTTT. This encodes CASSRLDGNTEAFF.

In this sample, this clonotype turned up many times. The chain joins TRBV11-2 to TRBJ1-1; a possible D gene is TRBD1 (5 bases). The CDR3 is 15 amino acids. Per the germline V gene, CDR1 is SGHAT and CDR2 is FQNNGV. With 0 bases removed from V and 4 bases from J, the gap between germline ends came to 12 bases. The CDR3 spells CASSLDPGSGTEAFF. In DNA, the CDR3 is TGTGCCAGCAGCTTAGATCCAGGGTCGGGCACTGAAGCTTTCTTT.

This clonotype was recorded at least ten times. The chain is built from TRBV29-1 and TRBJ1-1; no clear D gene. The CDR3 contains 11 residues. Germline V gene lookup returns CDR1 SQVTM and CDR2 ANQGSEA. The germline V and J ends were trimmed by 7 bases and 6 bases, with 12 bases remaining between them. CDR3: CSAMTAAEAFF. CDR3 coding DNA: TGCAGCGCAATGACGGCAGCTGAAGCTTTCTTT.

The V call is TRBV12-3 or TRBV12-4, the J call TRBJ1-2; weak D call: TRBD1 (6 bases). CDR3 length: 16 residues. Trimming stripped 3 bases from V and 5 bases from J, with 19 bases between. The CDR3 DNA sequence: TGTGCCAGCAGTTTCTCCCCAGGGGATCAGAGGTATGGCTACACCTTC. This encodes CASSFSPGDQRYGYTF.

The V and J genes are TRBV5-1 and TRBJ2-2, with a possible D match to TRBD2 (6 bases). This CDR3 is built from 14 residues. V was trimmed by 4 bases and J by 1 base, leaving 8 bases between them. Germline V CDR1 and CDR2: SGHRS, YFSETQ. The CDR3 DNA reads as TGCGCCAGCAGCCGTAGCGGGAACACCGGGGAGCTGTTTTTT. Amino acids: CASSRSGNTGELFF. The full variable domain, completed using reference TRBV5-1 and TRBJ2-2, is KAGVTQTPRYLIKTRGQQVTLSCSPISGHRSVSWYQQTPGQGLQFLFEYFSETQRNKGNFPGRFSGRQFSNSRSEMNVSTLELGDSALYLCASSRSGNTGELFFGEGSRLTVL.

V and J are TRBV5-1 and TRBJ1-3, with D possibly being TRBD1 (5 bases). The CDR3 consists of 16 residues. CDR1 is SGHRS and CDR2 is YFSETQ in the germline V gene. The V end lost 0 bases, the J end lost 0 bases, and 10 bases lay between the germline ends. This CDR3 reads CASSLDGGVSGNTIYF. In DNA form, the CDR3 reads TGCGCCAGCAGCTTGGACGGGGGGGTCTCTGGAAACACCATATATTTT.

The chain joins TRBV28 to TRBJ2-7; 9 nucleotides align to TRBD1. CDR3 length equals 15 residues. J lost 4 bases, V lost 6 bases, and 10 bases had no gene match. The germline V gene has CDR1 MDHEN and CDR2 SYDVKM. Here the CDR3 reads CASSPGGQGRYEQYF. CDR3 DNA sequence: TGTGCCAGCAGCCCGGGGGGACAGGGACGTTACGAGCAGTACTTC.

This clonotype has at least ten counts. The rearrangement uses TRBV3-1 and TRBJ2-1, with D unclear. The CDR3 spans 15 residues. V lost 4 bases and J 4 bases, leaving 14 bases between the germline ends. CDR1 is LGHDT, CDR2 YNNKEL, per germline (reference sequence). Here the CDR3 DNA reads TGTGCCAGCAGCCCGCAAAGTTACAAGTACAATGAGCAGTTCTTC. Protein sequence: CASSPQSYKYNEQFF.

This clonotype was counted many times. Being one base from a much bigger clone, this may be a read error. No conserved phenylalanine or tryptophan is present at the end of the CDR3, so a read error is the likely explanation. This chain joins TRBV7-8 and TRBJ2-2, with TRBD2 matching over 10 bases. V lost 4 bases, J lost 5 bases, and 7 bases stayed unmatched. Germline V gene data show CDR1 as SGHVS and CDR2 as FQNEAQ. This CDR3 comprises 16 residues. The CDR3 region has the DNA TGTGCCAGCAGCTCACTAGCGGGGTTGAGGACCGGGGAGCTGTTTTCT. This sequence encodes CASSSLAGLRTGELFS.